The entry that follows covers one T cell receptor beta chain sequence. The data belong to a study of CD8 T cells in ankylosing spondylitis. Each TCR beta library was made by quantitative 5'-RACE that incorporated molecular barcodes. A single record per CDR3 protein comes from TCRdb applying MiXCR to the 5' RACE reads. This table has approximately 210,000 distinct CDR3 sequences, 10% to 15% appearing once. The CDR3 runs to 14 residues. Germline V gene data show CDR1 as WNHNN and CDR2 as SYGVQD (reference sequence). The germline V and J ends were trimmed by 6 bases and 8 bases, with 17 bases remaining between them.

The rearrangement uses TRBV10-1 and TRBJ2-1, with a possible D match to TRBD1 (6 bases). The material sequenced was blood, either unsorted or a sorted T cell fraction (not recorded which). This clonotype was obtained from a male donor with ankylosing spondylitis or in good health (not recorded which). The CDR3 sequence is CASRIRSAGDEQFF. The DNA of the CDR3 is TGCGCCAGCAGAATCAGGTCCGCAGGGGATGAGCAGTTCTTC.